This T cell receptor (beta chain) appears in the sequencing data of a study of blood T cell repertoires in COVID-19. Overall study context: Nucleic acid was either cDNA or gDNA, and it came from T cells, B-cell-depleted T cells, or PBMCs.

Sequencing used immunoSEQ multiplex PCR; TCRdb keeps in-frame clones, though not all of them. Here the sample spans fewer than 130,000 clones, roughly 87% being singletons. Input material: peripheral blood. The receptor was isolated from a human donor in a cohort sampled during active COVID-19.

The CDR3 nucleotides read TGTGCCAGCAGCCAAGAACTAGCGGTGGGGCAGGAGACCCAGTACTTC. This gives the protein CASSQELAVGQETQYF. The chain carries TRBV4-2 and TRBJ2-5; the match to TRBD2 covers 8 bases. Germline V gene data show CDR1 as LGHNA and CDR2 as YNFKEQ. V lost 0 bases and J lost 5; bases outside the gene matches: 8. The CDR3 consists of 16 residues.